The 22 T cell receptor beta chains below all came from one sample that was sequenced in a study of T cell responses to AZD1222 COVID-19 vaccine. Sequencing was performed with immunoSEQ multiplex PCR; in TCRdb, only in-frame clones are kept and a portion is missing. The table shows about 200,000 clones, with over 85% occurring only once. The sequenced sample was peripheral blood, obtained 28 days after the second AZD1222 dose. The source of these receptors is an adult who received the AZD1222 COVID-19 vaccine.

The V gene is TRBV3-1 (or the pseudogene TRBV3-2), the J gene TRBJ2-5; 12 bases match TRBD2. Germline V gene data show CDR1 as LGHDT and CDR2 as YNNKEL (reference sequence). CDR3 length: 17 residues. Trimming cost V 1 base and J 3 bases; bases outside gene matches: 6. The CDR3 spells CASSQAELAGGEETQYF. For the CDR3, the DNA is TGTGCCAGCAGCCAAGCGGAGCTAGCGGGGGGGGAAGAGACCCAGTACTTC.

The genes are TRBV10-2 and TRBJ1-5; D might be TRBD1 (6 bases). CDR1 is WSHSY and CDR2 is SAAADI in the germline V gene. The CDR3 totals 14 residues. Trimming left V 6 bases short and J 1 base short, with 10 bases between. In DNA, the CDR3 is TGCGCCAGCAGGACTGACAGGAGCAATCAGCCCCAGCATTTT. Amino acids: CASRTDRSNQPQHF.

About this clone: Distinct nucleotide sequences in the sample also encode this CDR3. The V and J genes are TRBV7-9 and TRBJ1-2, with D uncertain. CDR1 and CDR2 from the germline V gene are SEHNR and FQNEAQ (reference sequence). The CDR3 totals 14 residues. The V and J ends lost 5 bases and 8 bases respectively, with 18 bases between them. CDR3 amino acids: CASSLTGLDGGYTF. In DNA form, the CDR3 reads TGTGCCAGCAGCCTCACCGGGCTCGACGGCGGCTACACCTTC.

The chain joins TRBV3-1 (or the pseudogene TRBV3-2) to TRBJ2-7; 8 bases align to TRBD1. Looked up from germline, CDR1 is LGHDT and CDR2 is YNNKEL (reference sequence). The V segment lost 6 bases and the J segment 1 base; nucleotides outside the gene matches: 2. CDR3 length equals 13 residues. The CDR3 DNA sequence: TGTGCCAGCAGACGGACAGGGTCCTACGAGCAGTACTTC. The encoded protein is CASRRTGSYEQYF.

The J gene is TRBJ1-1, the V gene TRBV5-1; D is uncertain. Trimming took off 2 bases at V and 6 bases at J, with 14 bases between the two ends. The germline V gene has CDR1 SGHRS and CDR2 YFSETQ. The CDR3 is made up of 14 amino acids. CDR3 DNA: TGCGCCAGCAGCTTTGGGCCTGCCCTACCTGAAGCTTTCTTT. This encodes CASSFGPALPEAFF. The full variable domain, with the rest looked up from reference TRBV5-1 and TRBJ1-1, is KAGVTQTPRYLIKTRGQQVTLSCSPISGHRSVSWYQQTPGQGLQFLFEYFSETQRNKGNFPGRFSGRQFSNSRSEMNVSTLELGDSALYLCASSFGPALPEAFFGQGTRLTVV.

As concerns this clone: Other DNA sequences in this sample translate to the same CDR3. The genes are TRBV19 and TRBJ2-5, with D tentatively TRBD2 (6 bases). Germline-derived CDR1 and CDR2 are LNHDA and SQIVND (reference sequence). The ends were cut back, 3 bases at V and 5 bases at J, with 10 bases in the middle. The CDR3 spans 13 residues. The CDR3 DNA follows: TGTGCCAGTAGTATTACAGGAGGGGAGACCCAGTACTTC. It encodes CASSITGGETQYF. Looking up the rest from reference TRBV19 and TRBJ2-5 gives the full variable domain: DGGITQSPKYLFRKEGQNVTLSCEQNLNHDAMYWYRQDPGQGLRLIYYSQIVNDFQKGDIAEGYSVSREKKESFPLTVTSAQKNPTAFYLCASSITGGETQYFGPGTRLLVL.

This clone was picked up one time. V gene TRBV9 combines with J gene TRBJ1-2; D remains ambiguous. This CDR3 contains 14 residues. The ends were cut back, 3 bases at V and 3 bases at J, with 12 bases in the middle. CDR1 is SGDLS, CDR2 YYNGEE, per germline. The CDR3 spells CASSGVGTYYGYTF. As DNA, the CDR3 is TGTGCCAGCAGCGGCGTAGGAACTTACTATGGCTACACCTTC.

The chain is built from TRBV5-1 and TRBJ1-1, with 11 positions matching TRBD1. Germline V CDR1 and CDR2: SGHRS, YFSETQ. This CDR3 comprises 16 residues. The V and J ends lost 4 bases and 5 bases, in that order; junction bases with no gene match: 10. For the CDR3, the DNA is TGCGCCAGCAGCCCCGCCCCGGGACAGGGGGGGACTGAAGCTTTCTTT. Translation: CASSPAPGQGGTEAFF.

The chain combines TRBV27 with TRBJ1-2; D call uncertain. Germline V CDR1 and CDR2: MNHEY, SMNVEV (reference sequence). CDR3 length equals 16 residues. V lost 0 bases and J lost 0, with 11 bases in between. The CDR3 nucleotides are TGTGCCAGCAGTTTATCGACCTCCCGGCCTAACTATGGCTACACCTTC. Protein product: CASSLSTSRPNYGYTF.

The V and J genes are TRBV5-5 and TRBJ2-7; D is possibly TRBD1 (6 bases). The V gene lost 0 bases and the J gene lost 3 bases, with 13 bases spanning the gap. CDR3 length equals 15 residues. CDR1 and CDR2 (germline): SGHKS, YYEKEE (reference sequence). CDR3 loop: CASSLAPGHDYEQYF. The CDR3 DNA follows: TGTGCCAGCAGCTTGGCCCCGGGACATGACTACGAGCAGTACTTC.

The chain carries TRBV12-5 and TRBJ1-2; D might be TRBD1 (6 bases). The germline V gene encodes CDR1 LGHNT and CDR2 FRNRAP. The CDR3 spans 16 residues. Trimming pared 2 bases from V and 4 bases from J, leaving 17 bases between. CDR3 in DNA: TGTGCTAGTGGTTTGATCGCAGGGGACCTACGCTATGGCTACACCTTC. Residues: CASGLIAGDLRYGYTF.

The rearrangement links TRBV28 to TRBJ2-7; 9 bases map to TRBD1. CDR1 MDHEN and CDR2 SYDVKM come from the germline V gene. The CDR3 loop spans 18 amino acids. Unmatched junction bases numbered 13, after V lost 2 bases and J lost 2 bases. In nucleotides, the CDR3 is TGTGCCAGCAGTTTAATCACAGGGGGCTTGCCGGCAGCCTACGAGCAGTACTTC. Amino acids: CASSLITGGLPAAYEQYF.

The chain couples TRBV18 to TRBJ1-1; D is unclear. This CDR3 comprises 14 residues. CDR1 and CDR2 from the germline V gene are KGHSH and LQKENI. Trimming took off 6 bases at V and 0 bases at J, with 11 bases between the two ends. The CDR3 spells CASSTRGMNTEAFF. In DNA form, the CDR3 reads TGTGCCAGCTCGACGCGGGGTATGAACACTGAAGCTTTCTTT.

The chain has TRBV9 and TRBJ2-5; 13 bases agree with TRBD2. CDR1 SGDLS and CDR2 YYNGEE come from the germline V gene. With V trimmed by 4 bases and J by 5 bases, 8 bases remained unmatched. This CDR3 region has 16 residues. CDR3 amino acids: CASSHSGTSGDETQYF. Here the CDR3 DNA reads TGTGCCAGCAGCCACTCCGGGACTAGCGGGGATGAGACCCAGTACTTC.

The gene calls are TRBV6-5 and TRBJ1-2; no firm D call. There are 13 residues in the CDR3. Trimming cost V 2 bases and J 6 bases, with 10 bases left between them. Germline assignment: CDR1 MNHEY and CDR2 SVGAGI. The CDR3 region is CASSYSRGNGYTF. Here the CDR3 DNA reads TGTGCCAGCAGTTACAGCCGGGGTAATGGCTACACCTTC.

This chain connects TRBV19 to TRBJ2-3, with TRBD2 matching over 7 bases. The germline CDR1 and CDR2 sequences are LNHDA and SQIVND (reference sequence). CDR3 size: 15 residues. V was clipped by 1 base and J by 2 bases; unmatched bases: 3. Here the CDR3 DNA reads TGTGCCAGTAGTATAGCGGGGGGACCCACAGATACGCAGTATTTT. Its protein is CASSIAGGPTDTQYF.

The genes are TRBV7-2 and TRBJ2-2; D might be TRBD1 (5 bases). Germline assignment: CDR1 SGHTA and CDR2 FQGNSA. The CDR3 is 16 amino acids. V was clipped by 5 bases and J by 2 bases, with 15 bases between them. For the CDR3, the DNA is TGTGCCAGCAGCCCAAGACGGACAATAAACACCGGGGAGCTGTTTTTT. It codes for CASSPRRTINTGELFF.

The CDR3, as DNA: TGTGCCAGCAGCGAAGGGACCAGGGGTAATTCACCCCTCCACTTT. Translation gives CASSEGTRGNSPLHF. This rearrangement joins TRBV3-1 (or the pseudogene TRBV3-2) to TRBJ1-6, with D perhaps TRBD1 (6 bases). Per germline, CDR1 LGHDT and CDR2 YNNKEL (reference sequence). V lost 5 bases and J lost 6, with 14 bases in between. The CDR3 loop spans 15 amino acids.

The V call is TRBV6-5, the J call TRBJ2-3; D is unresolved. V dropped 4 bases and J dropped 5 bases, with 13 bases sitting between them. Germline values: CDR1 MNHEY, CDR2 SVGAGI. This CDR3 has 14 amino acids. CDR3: CASSSTAWGDTQYF. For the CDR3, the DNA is TGTGCCAGCAGTTCGACGGCCTGGGGAGATACGCAGTATTTT.

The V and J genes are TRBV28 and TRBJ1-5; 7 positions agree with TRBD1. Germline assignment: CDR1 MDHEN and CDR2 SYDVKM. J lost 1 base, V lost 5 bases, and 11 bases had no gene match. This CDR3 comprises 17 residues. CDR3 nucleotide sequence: TGTGCCAGCAGTCTCAGACAGGGTTCGAACAGCAATCAGCCCCAGCATTTT. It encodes CASSLRQGSNSNQPQHF.

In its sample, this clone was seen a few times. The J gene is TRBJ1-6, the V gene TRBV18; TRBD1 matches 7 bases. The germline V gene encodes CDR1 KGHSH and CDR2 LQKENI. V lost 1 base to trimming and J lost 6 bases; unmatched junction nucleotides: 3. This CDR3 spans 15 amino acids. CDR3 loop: CASSPQGQSNSPLHF. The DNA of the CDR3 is TGTGCCAGCTCACCACAGGGACAGTCTAATTCACCCCTCCACTTT.

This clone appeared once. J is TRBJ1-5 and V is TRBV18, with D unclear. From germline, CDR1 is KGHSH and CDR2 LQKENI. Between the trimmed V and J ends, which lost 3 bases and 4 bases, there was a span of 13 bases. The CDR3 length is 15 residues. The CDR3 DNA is TGTGCCAGCTCACCTATAAGGACGGATAATCAGCCCCAGCATTTT. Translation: CASSPIRTDNQPQHF.